This TCR beta chain was identified during a study of identical twins. The length of the CDR3 is 13 residues. V was trimmed by 3 bases and J by 2 bases, leaving 4 bases between them. Regarding the study as a whole: Conclusions relied on cross-sectional statistical analysis, not following the same donors. For zero-insertion analyses, partial confounding could come from invariant MAIT and iNKT cells.

TCRdb re-derived calls from the 5' RACE reads in MiXCR, one entry per CDR3 protein. The table records about 730,000 distinct CDR3 sequences, 21% of them present only once. Of note for this clonotype: Its antigen is undetermined.

The data also belong to a second study, concerning T cells expressing NK-cell markers. From that report: The CD3+CD56-NKG2C+ fraction of several donors was likewise dominated by these clonotypes.

The origin of this receptor is a young woman in good health. Sequenced sample: PBMCs. V gene TRBV12-3 or TRBV12-4 combines with J gene TRBJ2-2; D is ambiguous. The CDR3 DNA reads as TGTGCCAGCAGTTTTTATAACACCGGGGAGCTGTTTTTT. This codes for CASSFYNTGELFF.